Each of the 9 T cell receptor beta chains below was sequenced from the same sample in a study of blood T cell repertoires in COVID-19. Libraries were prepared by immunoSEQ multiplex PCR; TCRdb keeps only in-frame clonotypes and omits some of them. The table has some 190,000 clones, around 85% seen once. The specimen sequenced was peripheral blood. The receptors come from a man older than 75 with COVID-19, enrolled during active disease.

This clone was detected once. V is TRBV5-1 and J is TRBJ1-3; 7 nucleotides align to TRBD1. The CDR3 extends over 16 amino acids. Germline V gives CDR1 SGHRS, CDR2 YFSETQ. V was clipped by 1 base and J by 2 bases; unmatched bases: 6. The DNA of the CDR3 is TGCGCCAGCAGCTTGTATAGCAGGGGGGCTGGAAACACCATATATTTT. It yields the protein CASSLYSRGAGNTIYF.

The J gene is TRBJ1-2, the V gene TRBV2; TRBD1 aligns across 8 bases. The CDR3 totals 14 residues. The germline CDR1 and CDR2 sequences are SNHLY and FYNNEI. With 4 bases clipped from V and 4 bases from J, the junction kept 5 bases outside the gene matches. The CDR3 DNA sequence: TGTGCCAGCAGTGTGGAACAGGGGGGCTATGGCTACACCTTC. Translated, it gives CASSVEQGGYGYTF.

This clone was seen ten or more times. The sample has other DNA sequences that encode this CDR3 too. CDR3 sequence: CASSQGQNTGELFF. CDR3 DNA: TGTGCCAGCAGCCAGGGACAGAACACCGGGGAGCTGTTTTTT. The chain couples TRBV3-1 (or the pseudogene TRBV3-2) to TRBJ2-2; tentative D call: TRBD1 (6 bases). The CDR3 contains 14 residues. Trimming removed 3 bases from V and 1 base from J, with 6 bases in between. Germline CDR1 reads LGHDT; CDR2 reads YNNKEL (reference sequence).

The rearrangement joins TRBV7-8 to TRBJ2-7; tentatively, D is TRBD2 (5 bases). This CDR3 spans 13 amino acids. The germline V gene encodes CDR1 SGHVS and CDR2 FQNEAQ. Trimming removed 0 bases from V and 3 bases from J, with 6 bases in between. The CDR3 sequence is CASSLAEVYEQYF. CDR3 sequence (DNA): TGTGCCAGCAGCTTAGCGGAGGTCTACGAGCAGTACTTC.

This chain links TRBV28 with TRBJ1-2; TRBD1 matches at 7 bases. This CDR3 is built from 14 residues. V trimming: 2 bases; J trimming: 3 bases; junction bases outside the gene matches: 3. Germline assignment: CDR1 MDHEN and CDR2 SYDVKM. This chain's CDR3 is CASSLTRGDYGYTF. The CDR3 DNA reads TGTGCCAGCAGTTTAACCAGGGGGGACTATGGCTACACCTTC.

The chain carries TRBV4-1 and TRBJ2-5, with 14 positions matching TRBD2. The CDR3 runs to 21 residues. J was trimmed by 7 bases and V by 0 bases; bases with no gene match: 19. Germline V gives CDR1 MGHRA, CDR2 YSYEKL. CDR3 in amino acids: CASSQEPGLAGDTPPLATQYF. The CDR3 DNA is TGCGCCAGCAGCCAAGAGCCGGGACTAGCGGGGGATACTCCCCCTTTGGCGACCCAGTACTTC.

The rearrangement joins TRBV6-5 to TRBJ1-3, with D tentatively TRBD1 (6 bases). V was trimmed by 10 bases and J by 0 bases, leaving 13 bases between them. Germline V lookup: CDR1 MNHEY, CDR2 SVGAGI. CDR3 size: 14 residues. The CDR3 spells CATGRGHSGNTIYF. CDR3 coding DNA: TGTGCCACGGGGCGGGGGCACTCTGGAAACACCATATATTTT.

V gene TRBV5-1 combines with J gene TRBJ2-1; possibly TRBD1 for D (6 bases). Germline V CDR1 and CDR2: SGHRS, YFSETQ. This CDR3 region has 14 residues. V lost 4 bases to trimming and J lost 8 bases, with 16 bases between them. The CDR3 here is CASSLAGQNDEQFF. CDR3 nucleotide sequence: TGCGCCAGCAGCCTGGCCGGACAGAACGATGAGCAGTTCTTC.

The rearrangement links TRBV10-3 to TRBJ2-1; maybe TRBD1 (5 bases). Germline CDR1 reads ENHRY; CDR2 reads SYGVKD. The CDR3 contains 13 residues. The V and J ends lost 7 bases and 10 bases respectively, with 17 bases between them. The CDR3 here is CAITQGSRVEQFF. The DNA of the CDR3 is TGTGCCATCACCCAGGGTAGCCGTGTAGAGCAGTTCTTC.